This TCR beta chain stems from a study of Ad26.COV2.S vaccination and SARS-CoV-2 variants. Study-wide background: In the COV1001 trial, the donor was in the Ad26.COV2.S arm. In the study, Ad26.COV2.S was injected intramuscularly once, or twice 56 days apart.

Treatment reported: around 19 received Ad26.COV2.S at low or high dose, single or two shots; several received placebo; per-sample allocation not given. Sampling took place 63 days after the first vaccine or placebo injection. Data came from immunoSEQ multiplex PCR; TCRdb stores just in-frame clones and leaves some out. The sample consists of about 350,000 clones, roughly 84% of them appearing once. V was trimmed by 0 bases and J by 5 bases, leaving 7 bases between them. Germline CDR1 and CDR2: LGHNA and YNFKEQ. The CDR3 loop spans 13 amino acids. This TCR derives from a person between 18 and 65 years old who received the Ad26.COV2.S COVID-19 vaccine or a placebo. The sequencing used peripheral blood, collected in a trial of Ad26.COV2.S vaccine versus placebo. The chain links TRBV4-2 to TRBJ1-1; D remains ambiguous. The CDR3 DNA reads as TGTGCCAGCAGCCAAGATCTGGCGACTGAAGCTTTCTTT. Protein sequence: CASSQDLATEAFF.